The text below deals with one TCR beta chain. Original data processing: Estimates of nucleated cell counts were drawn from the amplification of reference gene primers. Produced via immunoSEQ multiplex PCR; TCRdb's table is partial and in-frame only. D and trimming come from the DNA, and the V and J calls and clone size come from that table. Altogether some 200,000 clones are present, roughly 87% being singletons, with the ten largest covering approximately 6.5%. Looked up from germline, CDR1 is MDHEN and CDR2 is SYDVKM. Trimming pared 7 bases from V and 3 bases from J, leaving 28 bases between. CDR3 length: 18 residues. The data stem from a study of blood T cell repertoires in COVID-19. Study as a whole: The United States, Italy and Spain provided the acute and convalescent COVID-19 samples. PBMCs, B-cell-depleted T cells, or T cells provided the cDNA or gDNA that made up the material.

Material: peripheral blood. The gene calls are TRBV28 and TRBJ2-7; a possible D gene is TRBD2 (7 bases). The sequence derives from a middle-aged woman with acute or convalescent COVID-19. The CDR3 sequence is CASIVGGAVSATHYEQYF. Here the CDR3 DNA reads TGTGCCAGCATCGTGGGGGGGGCAGTATCTGCAACGCACTACGAGCAGTACTTC.